The present T cell receptor beta chain was sequenced within a study of metastatic and nonmetastatic thyroid tumors. On the study more broadly: Peripheral blood and tumor or nodule samples from malignant and benign thyroid patients were compared. Study outcomes and limitations: Malignant thyroid tumors reportedly had TCR beta diversity that was significantly higher than in benign nodules, in blood and tumor.

This clone occurred a few times. What it binds is not known. All patients reached thyroid surgery having received no treatment beforehand. CDR1 MNHEY and CDR2 SMNVEV come from the germline V gene (reference sequence). The CDR3 sequence is 13 residues long. Trimming shortened V by 7 bases and J by 6 bases, and 13 bases separated the two germline ends. TCRdb re-called the PCR reads with MiXCR. The sample shows around 26,000 clones, about 20% of them seen only once. Sequencing was performed on blood. The chain recombines TRBV27 with TRBJ2-1, with D tentatively TRBD1 (5 bases). The sequence was collected from a female donor with papillary thyroid cancer or a benign thyroid nodule (not recorded which). Some clones in this sample may be carry-over from other donors' samples. CDR3 nucleotide sequence: TGTGCCAGCAAAACCGGCACAGGCAATGAGCAGTTCTTC. Residues: CASKTGTGNEQFF.